This TCR beta chain was observed in a study of blood T cells in healthy people across ages. A J-beta primer mix and a sample-barcoded 5' primer were used in a second PCR of about 7 to 12 cycles. MiXCR was run by TCRdb on the 5' RACE reads, yielding one entry per CDR3 protein. Of 600,000 to 850,000 distinct CDR3 sequences listed, about 25% are singletons. V shed 0 bases and J shed 3 bases, with 13 bases lying between them. The CDR3 covers 16 residues. These data also featured in a second study, about T cells of mothers and their children.

This TCR was recovered from a boy aged 5-17 years in good health. The rearrangement links TRBV12-3 or TRBV12-4 to TRBJ2-3; D remains unclear. Sequenced sample: blood. The CDR3 sequence: CASSLADSVGTDTQYF. The CDR3 DNA reads TGTGCCAGCAGTTTAGCTGACTCGGTGGGGACAGATACGCAGTATTTT.